Each of the 2 T cell receptor beta chains below was sequenced from the same sample in a study of shared clonotypes between healthy human individuals. Profiling relied on immunoSEQ multiplex PCR, and the TCRdb table lists in-frame clones only, not all of them. The table has 550,000 to 700,000 clones, about three quarters seen once. Sample: memory CD4+ T cells sorted from blood. Subset meaning: CD45RA-negative fraction. These receptors came from a woman aged 25 to 39 in good health.

The chain has TRBV30 and TRBJ1-4, with D possibly TRBD1 on 6 matching bases. The V and J ends lost 5 bases and 12 bases respectively, with 16 bases between them. CDR3 length: 12 residues. The germline V gene has CDR1 GTSNPN and CDR2 SVGIG (reference sequence). The CDR3 nucleotides read TGTGCCTGGGATCTGGGGGGCGGCGAACTGTTTTTT. It is translated as CAWDLGGGELFF.

This chain links TRBV29-1 with TRBJ1-1; D remains unclear. The germline CDR1 and CDR2 sequences are SQVTM and ANQGSEA. The CDR3 has 10 residues. The V and J ends lost 4 bases and 4 bases respectively, with 4 bases between them. The CDR3 bases are TGCAGCGTTGGGGGCACTGAAGCTTTCTTT. Amino acids: CSVGGTEAFF.